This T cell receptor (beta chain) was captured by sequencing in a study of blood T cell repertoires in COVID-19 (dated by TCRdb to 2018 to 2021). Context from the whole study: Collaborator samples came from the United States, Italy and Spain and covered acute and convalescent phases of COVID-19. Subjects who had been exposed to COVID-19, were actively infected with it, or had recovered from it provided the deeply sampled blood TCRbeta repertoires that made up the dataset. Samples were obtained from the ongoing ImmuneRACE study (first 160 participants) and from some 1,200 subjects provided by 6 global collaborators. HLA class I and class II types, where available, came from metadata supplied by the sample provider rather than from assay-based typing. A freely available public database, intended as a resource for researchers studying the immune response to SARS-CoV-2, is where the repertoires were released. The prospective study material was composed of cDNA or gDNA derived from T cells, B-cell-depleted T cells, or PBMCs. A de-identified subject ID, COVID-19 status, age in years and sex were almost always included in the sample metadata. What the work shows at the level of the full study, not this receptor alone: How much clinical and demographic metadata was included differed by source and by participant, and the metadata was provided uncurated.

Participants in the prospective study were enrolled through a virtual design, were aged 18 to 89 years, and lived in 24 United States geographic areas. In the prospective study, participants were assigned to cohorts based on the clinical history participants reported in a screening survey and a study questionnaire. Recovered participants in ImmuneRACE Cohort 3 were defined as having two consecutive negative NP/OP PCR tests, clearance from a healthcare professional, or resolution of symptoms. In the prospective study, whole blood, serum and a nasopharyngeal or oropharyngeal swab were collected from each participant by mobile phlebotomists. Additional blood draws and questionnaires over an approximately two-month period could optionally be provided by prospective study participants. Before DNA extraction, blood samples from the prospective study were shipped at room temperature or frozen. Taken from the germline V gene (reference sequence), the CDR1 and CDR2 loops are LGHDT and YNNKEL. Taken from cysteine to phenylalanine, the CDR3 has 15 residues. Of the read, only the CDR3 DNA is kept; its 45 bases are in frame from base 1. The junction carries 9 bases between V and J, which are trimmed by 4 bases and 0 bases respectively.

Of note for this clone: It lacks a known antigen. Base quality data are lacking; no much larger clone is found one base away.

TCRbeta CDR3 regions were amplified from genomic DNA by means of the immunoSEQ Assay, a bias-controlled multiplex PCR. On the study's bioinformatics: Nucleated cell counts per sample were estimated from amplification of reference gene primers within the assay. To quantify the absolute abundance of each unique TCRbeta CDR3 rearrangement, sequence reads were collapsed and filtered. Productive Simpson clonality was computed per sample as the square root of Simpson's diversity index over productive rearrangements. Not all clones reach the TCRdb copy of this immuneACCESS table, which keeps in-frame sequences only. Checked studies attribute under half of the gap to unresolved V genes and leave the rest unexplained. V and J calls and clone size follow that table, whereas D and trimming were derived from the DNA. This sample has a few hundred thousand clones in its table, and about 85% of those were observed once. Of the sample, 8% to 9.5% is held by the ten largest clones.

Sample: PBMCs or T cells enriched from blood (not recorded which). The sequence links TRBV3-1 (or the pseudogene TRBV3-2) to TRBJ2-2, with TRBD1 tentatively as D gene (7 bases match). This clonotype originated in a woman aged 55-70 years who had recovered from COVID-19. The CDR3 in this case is CASSLRGANTGELFF. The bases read TGTGCCAGCAGCCTCAGGGGGGCGAACACCGGGGAGCTGTTTTTT.